Below are 5 T cell receptor beta chains sequenced from a single sample in a study of CD4 T cells in relation to SARS-CoV-2 and coronaviruses. The repertoire was sequenced with immunoSEQ multiplex PCR; TCRdb's copy has only in-frame clones and lacks some. The data contain 50,000 to 65,000 clones, under 95% of them singletons. What was sequenced was naive CD4+ T cells from PBMCs. The subset was: naive CD4+ T cells isolated by negative enrichment. These receptors came from an adult with COVID-19.

V is TRBV6-5 and J is TRBJ2-1, with D possibly matching TRBD2 (5 bases). Germline V gene lookup returns CDR1 MNHEY and CDR2 SVGAGI. Trimming pared 5 bases from V and 8 bases from J, leaving 19 bases between. The CDR3 is 15 amino acids. CDR3 region: CASSTEGRSFDEQFF. DNA of the CDR3: TGTGCCAGCAGTACCGAGGGCCGTTCGTTCGATGAGCAGTTCTTC.

This chain uses TRBV21-1 with TRBJ1-4. TRBV21-1 is designated a pseudogene. The CDR3 is 15 residues long. CDR3 protein: CASSNPSVANEKLFF. The CDR3 region has the DNA TGTGCCAGCAGCAACCCCTCGGTTGCTAATGAAAAACTGTTTTTT.

The chain recombines TRBV5-4 with TRBJ1-4; perhaps TRBD1 as D (6 bases). This CDR3 is 15 amino acids long. CDR1 and CDR2 (germline): SGHNT, YYREEE (reference sequence). V was trimmed by 0 bases and J by 4 bases, leaving 10 bases between them. The CDR3, as DNA: TGTGCCAGCAGCTTGGCAGGGGCGGGTAATGAAAAACTGTTTTTT. Translating it yields CASSLAGAGNEKLFF.

V is TRBV4-1 and J is TRBJ1-2; maybe TRBD1 (6 bases). Germline-derived CDR1 and CDR2 are MGHRA and YSYEKL. Trimming left V 1 base short and J 7 bases short, with 16 bases between. The CDR3 is 15 residues long. The CDR3 here is CASSQVQGKERGYTF. CDR3 coding DNA: TGCGCCAGCAGCCAAGTACAGGGAAAGGAGCGTGGCTACACCTTC.

The chain combines TRBV5-1 with TRBJ2-3; TRBD1 matches at 7 bases. The germline gives CDR1 SGHRS, CDR2 YFSETQ. The trim removed 4 bases at V and 3 bases at J, leaving 5 bases unmatched. The CDR3 loop spans 14 amino acids. The CDR3 reads CASSGDSGTDTQYF. CDR3 in DNA: TGCGCCAGCAGCGGGGACAGTGGAACAGATACGCAGTATTTT.